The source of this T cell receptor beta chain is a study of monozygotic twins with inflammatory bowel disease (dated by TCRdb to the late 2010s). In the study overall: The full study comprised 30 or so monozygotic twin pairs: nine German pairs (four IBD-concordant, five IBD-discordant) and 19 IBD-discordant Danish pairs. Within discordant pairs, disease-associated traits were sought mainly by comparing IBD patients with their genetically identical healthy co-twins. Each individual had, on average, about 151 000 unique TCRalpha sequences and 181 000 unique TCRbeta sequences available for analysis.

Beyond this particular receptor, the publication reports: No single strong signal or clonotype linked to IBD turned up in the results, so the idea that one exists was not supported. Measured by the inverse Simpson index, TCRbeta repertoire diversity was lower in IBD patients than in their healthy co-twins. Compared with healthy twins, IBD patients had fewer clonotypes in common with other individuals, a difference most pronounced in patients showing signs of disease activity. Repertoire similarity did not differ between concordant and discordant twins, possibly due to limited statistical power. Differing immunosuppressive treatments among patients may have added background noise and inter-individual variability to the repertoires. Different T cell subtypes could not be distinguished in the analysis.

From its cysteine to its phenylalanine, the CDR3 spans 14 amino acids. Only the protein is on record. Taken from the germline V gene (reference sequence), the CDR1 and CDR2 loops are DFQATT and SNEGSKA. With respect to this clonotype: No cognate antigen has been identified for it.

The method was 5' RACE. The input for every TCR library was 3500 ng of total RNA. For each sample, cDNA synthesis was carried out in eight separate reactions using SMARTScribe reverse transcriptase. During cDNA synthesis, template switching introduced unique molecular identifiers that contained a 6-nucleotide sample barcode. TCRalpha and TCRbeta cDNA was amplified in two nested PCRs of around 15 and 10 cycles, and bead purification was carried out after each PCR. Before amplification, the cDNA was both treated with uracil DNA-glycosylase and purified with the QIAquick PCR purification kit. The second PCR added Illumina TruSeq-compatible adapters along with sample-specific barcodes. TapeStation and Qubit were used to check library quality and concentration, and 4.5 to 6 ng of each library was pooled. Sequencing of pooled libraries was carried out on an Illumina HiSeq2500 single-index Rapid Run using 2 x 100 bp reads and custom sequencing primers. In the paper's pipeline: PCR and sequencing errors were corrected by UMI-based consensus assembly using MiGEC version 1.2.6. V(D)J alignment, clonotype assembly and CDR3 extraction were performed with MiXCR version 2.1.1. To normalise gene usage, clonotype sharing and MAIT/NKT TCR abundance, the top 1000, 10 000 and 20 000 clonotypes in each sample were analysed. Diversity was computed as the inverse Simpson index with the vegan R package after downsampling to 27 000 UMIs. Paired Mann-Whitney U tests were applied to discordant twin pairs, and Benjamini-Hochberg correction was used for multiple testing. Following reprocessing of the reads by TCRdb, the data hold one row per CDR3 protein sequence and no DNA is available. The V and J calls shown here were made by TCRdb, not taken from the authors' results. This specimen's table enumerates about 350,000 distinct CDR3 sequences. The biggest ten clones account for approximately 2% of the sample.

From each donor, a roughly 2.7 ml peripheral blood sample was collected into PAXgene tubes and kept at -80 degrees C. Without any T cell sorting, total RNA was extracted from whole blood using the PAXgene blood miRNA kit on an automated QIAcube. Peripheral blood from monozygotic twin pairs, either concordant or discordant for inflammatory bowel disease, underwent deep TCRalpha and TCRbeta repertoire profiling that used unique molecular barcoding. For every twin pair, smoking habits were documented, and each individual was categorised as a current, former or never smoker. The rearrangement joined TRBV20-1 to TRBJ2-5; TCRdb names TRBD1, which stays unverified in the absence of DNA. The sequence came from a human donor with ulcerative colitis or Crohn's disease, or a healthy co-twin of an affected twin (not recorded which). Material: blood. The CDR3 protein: CSARTGQGQETQYF.